The 22 T cell receptor beta chains listed next were all sequenced from one sample in a study of cytomegalovirus exposure and HLA in healthy donors. TCRdb's copy holds only in-frame clones and misses some; the assay was immunoSEQ multiplex PCR. The data show 330,000 or so clones, with just over 85% seen just once and around 0.8% held by the top ten. The sequencing input was PBMCs. Receptors originate from a woman aged 18-30 years in good health and CMV-seronegative.

The chain links TRBV7-2 to TRBJ2-6, with 7 positions matching TRBD2. There are 16 residues in the CDR3. The trim removed 5 bases at V and 7 bases at J, leaving 11 bases unmatched. CDR1 and CDR2 from the germline V gene are SGHTA and FQGNSA. CDR3 sequence (DNA): TGTGCCAGCAGCCTCACTAGCGCCGTATTAGCCAACGTCCTGACTTTC. It specifies CASSLTSAVLANVLTF.

The V gene is TRBV5-1, the J gene TRBJ2-5, with 7 bases aligning to TRBD1. This CDR3 comprises 15 residues. V dropped 0 bases and J dropped 4; count of bases not matched to a gene: 6. Germline loops: CDR1 SGHRS, CDR2 YFSETQ. DNA of the CDR3: TGCGCCAGCAGCTTGGTTGAGGGGGCGGGAGAGACCCAGTACTTC. It specifies CASSLVEGAGETQYF.

This clone was detected a few times. V gene TRBV5-1 combines with J gene TRBJ2-7, with TRBD2 matching over 7 bases. Germline V CDR1 and CDR2: SGHRS, YFSETQ. The CDR3 runs to 13 residues. The junction had 9 bases not matched to a gene; V was cut back by 6 bases and J by 6 bases. Written as DNA, the CDR3 is TGCGCCAGCACGCGACAGCCGGGGGGCGAGCAGTACTTC. Translation gives CASTRQPGGEQYF.

The rearrangement joins TRBV2 to TRBJ1-5; TRBD1 agrees at 10 bases. V lost 4 bases and J lost 5; bases outside the gene matches: 2. Germline V gene data show CDR1 as SNHLY and CDR2 as FYNNEI. The CDR3 contains 14 residues. This chain's CDR3 is CASSGGTGDQPQHF. The CDR3 DNA reads as TGTGCCAGCAGTGGGGGGACAGGGGATCAGCCCCAGCATTTT.

The chain uses TRBV7-3 and TRBJ2-3; 10 bases are shared with TRBD2. CDR1 and CDR2 (germline): SGHTA, FQGTGA. This CDR3 comprises 15 residues. J gave up 5 bases and V 5 bases, and 7 bases lay outside the gene matches. The CDR3 bases are TGTGCCAGCAGCCCTAGCGGGAGTCGAGTAGATACGCAGTATTTT. As protein: CASSPSGSRVDTQYF.

The genes are TRBV5-1 and TRBJ1-1; D perhaps matches TRBD1 (6 bases). The CDR3 consists of 16 residues. Looked up from germline, CDR1 is SGHRS and CDR2 is YFSETQ. The V and J ends lost 0 bases and 2 bases respectively, with 14 bases between them. CDR3 nucleotides: TGCGCCAGCAGCTTGGATATACAGGGTGTCAACACTGAAGCTTTCTTT. Translation gives CASSLDIQGVNTEAFF.

The rearrangement links TRBV28 to TRBJ2-7; TRBD2 matches 7 bases. J gave up 4 bases and V 8 bases, and 14 bases lay outside the gene matches. The CDR3 is 15 amino acids. Germline CDR1 reads MDHEN; CDR2 reads SYDVKM. The CDR3 region is CASRGEGRVVYEQYF. The CDR3, as DNA: TGTGCCAGCCGGGGCGAAGGGAGGGTGGTATACGAGCAGTACTTC.

V gene TRBV6-6 combines with J gene TRBJ2-7, with D perhaps TRBD2 (6 bases). V was clipped by 4 bases and J by 2 bases, with 9 bases between them. The germline gives CDR1 MNHNY, CDR2 SVGAGI (reference sequence). The CDR3 is made up of 13 amino acids. CDR3 nucleotides: TGTGCCAGCAGTTGGGAGGATCCCTACGAGCAGTACTTC. Protein: CASSWEDPYEQYF.

The V gene is TRBV29-1, the J gene TRBJ2-2; 10 bases are a match to TRBD1. The germline V gene has CDR1 SQVTM and CDR2 ANQGSEA. V was pared by 6 bases and J by 4 bases, with 5 bases of the junction left unmatched. The CDR3 has 14 residues. The CDR3 sequence: CSVGQGEITGELFF. Here the CDR3 DNA reads TGCAGCGTCGGACAGGGGGAGATCACCGGGGAGCTGTTTTTT.

This clone was seen more than once but under ten times. CDR3 in DNA: TGTGCCAGCAGCCGAAAAGGGGGCCCGACTCAAGAGACCCAGTACTTC. Encoded protein: CASSRKGGPTQETQYF. The chain recombines TRBV4-2 with TRBJ2-5; TRBD1 matches at 7 bases. J lost 2 bases, V lost 4 bases, and 10 bases had no gene match. This CDR3 is built from 16 residues. Germline CDR1 LGHNA, CDR2 YNFKEQ.

The genes are TRBV6-1 and TRBJ2-7; D perhaps matches TRBD2 (5 bases). The germline V gene has CDR1 MNHNS and CDR2 SASEGT. The CDR3 runs 14 residues. V dropped 6 bases and J dropped 0 bases, with 12 bases sitting between them. CDR3 protein: CASREVYTSYEQYF. The CDR3 coding sequence is TGTGCCAGCAGGGAGGTTTATACCTCCTACGAGCAGTACTTC.

This clone was seen just once. The chain joins TRBV6-5 to TRBJ2-4, with a tentative D call TRBD1 (5 bases). The V end was cut by 5 bases, the J end by 0 bases, with 8 bases between. Germline V gene data show CDR1 as MNHEY and CDR2 as SVGAGI. This CDR3 is 14 amino acids long. The CDR3 protein is CASSLQVAKNIQYF. For the CDR3, the DNA is TGTGCCAGCAGTCTACAGGTAGCCAAAAACATTCAGTACTTC.

The chain combines TRBV11-2 with TRBJ2-5; 8 nucleotides align to TRBD2. Germline V gene lookup returns CDR1 SGHAT and CDR2 FQNNGV. The J segment lost 4 bases and the V segment lost 1 base, leaving 8 bases of the junction unmatched. This CDR3 region has 16 residues. The CDR3 sequence: CASSLVAGGGGETQYF. The CDR3 DNA sequence: TGTGCCAGCAGCTTAGTTGCGGGAGGCGGGGGAGAGACCCAGTACTTC. Based on the CDR3 plus reference TRBV11-2 and TRBJ2-5, the full variable domain is EAGVAQSPRYKIIEKRQSVAFWCNPISGHATLYWYQQILGQGPKLLIQFQNNGVVDDSQLPKDRFSAERLKGVDSTLKIQPAKLEDSAVYLCASSLVAGGGGETQYFGPGTRLLVL.

The chain is built from TRBV10-3 and TRBJ2-7, with TRBD2 matching over 7 bases. The CDR3 runs 18 residues. The J segment lost 7 bases and the V segment lost 1 base, leaving 19 bases of the junction unmatched. Germline V gene data show CDR1 as ENHRY and CDR2 as SYGVKD. Written as DNA, the CDR3 is TGTGCCATCAGTGAGTATCTCGCGGGAGATGGACTTGGTTCAGAGCAGTACTTC. Amino acid sequence: CAISEYLAGDGLGSEQYF.

This sequence joins TRBV4-3 and TRBJ1-5, with no clear D. Germline V CDR1 and CDR2: LGHNA, YSLEER. The CDR3 totals 13 residues. The V and J ends lost 0 bases and 7 bases respectively, with 7 bases between them. CDR3: CASSQDLTQPQHF. In DNA form, the CDR3 reads TGCGCCAGCAGCCAAGATTTGACACAGCCCCAGCATTTT.

This CDR3 reads CASSLDFQGQENEAQHF. The DNA for the CDR3 is TGTGCCAGCAGTTTAGACTTTCAAGGACAGGAGAATGAGGCCCAGCATTTT. The rearrangement links TRBV28 to TRBJ1-5, with 7 bases fitting TRBD1. V was clipped by 2 bases and J by 11 bases; unmatched bases: 18. This CDR3 region has 17 residues. Germline V gives CDR1 MDHEN, CDR2 SYDVKM.

This clone has just one count. The chain links TRBV18 to TRBJ1-1; unclear D gene. V was trimmed by 2 bases and J by 4 bases, leaving 11 bases between them. The germline CDR1 and CDR2 sequences are KGHSH and LQKENI. The length of the CDR3 is 14 residues. The DNA of the CDR3 is TGTGCCAGCTCACCAGTCATTTCGAGCACTGAAGCTTTCTTT. This codes for CASSPVISSTEAFF.

The chain links TRBV28 to TRBJ1-2; D is undetermined. The V and J ends lost 1 base and 1 base respectively, with 13 bases between them. CDR3 length equals 16 residues. CDR1 is MDHEN, CDR2 SYDVKM, per germline. The CDR3 region has the DNA TGTGCCAGCAGTTTATCCCTAAGGACTCTTAACTATGGCTACACCTTC. This translates into CASSLSLRTLNYGYTF.

This clone was seen once. Distinct nucleotide sequences in the sample also encode this CDR3. V is TRBV6-5 and J is TRBJ2-1; a possible D gene is TRBD1 (5 bases). Germline V lookup: CDR1 MNHEY, CDR2 SVGAGI. V was trimmed by 5 bases and J by 6 bases, leaving 5 bases between them. The CDR3 extends over 11 amino acids. Here the CDR3 DNA reads TGTGCCAGCAGTAGGGGCAATGAGCAGTTCTTC. It translates to CASSRGNEQFF.

The table lists this clone with a count of one. The chain joins TRBV4-3 to TRBJ1-2; D is undetermined. Germline V gene data show CDR1 as LGHNA and CDR2 as YSLEER. Trimming shortened V by 1 base and J by 0 bases, and 6 bases separated the two germline ends. This CDR3 is built from 14 residues. Here the CDR3 reads CASSQGPSNYGYTF. The CDR3 coding sequence is TGCGCCAGCAGCCAAGGGCCTTCTAACTATGGCTACACCTTC.

The chain combines TRBV6-5 with TRBJ2-1; possible D gene TRBD2, 6 bases. The CDR3 runs 14 residues. Germline V gene sequence: CDR1 MNHEY, CDR2 SVGAGI. The germline V and J ends were trimmed by 4 bases and 7 bases, with 14 bases remaining between them. CDR3 coding DNA: TGTGCCAGCAGTTCGCGCGGACTAACTAATGAGCAGTTCTTC. It specifies CASSSRGLTNEQFF.

Of note for this clone: Additional DNA sequences in this sample encode the identical CDR3. The rearrangement joins TRBV5-1 to TRBJ1-3, with 7 bases matching TRBD1. Germline V gene sequence: CDR1 SGHRS, CDR2 YFSETQ. The CDR3 loop spans 15 amino acids. Losses at the gene ends were 0 bases for V and 0 bases for J; bases not matched to a gene: 0. The CDR3 here is CASSLDRGSGNTIYF. The CDR3 bases are TGCGCCAGCAGCTTGGACAGGGGCTCTGGAAACACCATATATTTT. The full variable domain, its missing parts supplied by reference TRBV5-1 and TRBJ1-3, is KAGVTQTPRYLIKTRGQQVTLSCSPISGHRSVSWYQQTPGQGLQFLFEYFSETQRNKGNFPGRFSGRQFSNSRSEMNVSTLELGDSALYLCASSLDRGSGNTIYFGEGSWLTVV.